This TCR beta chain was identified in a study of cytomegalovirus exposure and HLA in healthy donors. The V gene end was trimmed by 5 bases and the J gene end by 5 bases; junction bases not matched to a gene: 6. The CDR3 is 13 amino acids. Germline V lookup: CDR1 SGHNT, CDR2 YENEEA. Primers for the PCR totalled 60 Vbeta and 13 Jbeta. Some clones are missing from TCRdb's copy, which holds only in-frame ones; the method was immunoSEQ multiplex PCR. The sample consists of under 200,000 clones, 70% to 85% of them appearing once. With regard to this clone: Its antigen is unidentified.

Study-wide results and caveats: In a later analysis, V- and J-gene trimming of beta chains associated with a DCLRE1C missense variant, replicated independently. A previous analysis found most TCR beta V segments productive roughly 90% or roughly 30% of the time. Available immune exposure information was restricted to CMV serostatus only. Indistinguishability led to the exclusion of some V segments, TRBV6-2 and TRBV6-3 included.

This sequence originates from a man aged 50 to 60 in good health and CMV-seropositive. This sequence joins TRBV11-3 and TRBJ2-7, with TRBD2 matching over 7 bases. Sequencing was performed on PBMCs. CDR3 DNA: TGTGCCAGCAGCGCCGGGACTATAAACGAGCAGTACGTC. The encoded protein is CASSAGTINEQYV.